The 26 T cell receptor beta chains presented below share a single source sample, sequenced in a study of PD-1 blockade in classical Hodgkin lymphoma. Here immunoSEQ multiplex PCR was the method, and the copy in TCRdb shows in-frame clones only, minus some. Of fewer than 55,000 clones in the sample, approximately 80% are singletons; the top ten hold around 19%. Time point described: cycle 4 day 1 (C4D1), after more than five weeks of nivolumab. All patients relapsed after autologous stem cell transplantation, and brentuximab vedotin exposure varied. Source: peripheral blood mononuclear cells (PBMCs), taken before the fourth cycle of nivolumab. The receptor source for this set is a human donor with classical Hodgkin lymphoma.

Here the CDR3 reads CASSYGWDSGNTIYF. The CDR3, as DNA: TGTGCCAGCAGTTACGGTTGGGACTCTGGAAACACCATATATTTT. The genes are TRBV6-5 and TRBJ1-3; D is undetermined. The CDR3 sequence is 15 residues long. The V and J ends lost 2 bases and 0 bases respectively, with 8 bases between them. Germline-derived CDR1 and CDR2 are MNHEY and SVGAGI.

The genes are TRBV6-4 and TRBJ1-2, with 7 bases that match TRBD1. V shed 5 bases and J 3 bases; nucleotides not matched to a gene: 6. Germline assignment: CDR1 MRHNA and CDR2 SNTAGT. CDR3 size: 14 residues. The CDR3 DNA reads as TGTGCCAGCAGTAAGACAGGGTTTGACTATGGCTACACCTTC. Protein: CASSKTGFDYGYTF.

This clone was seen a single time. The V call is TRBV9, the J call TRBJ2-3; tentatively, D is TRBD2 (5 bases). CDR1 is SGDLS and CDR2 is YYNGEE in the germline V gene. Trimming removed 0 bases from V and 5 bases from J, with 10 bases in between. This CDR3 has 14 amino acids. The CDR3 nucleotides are TGTGCCAGCAGCGTAGCTAGCTTGGGAGATACGCAGTATTTT. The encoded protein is CASSVASLGDTQYF.

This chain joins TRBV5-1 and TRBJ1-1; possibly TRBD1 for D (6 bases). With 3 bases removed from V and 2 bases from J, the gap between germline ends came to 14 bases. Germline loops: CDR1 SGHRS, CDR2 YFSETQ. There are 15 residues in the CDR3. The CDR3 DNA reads TGCGCCAGCAGCTGGGACTTCAGGGGAAACACTGAAGCTTTCTTT. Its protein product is CASSWDFRGNTEAFF.

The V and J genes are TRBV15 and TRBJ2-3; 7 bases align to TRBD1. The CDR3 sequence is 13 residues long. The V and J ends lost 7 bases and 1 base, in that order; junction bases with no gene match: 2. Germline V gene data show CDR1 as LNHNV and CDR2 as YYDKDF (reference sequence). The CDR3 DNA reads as TGTGCCACCAAGCAGGGGGGCACAGATACGCAGTATTTT. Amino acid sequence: CATKQGGTDTQYF.

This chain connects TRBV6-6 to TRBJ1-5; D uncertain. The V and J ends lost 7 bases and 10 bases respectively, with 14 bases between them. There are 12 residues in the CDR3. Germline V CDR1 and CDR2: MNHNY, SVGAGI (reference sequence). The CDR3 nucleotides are TGTGCCAGCAAAGTTTTGCAAGTTCCCCAGCATTTT. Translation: CASKVLQVPQHF.

The CDR3 DNA follows: TGTGCCAGCAGCGTACAGGGCTACGAGCAGTACTTC. Translated, it gives CASSVQGYEQYF. V and J are TRBV7-9 and TRBJ2-7; D is perhaps TRBD1 (6 bases). Trimming stripped 5 bases from V and 3 bases from J, with 8 bases between. The CDR3 totals 12 residues. Germline V gives CDR1 SEHNR, CDR2 FQNEAQ (reference sequence).

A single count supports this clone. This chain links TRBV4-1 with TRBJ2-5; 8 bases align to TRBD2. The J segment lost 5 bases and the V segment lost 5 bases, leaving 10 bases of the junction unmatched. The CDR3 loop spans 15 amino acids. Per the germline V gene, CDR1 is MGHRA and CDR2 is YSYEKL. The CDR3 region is CASSYSGTTRETQYF. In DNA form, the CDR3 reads TGCGCCAGCAGCTATAGCGGGACCACCCGGGAGACCCAGTACTTC.

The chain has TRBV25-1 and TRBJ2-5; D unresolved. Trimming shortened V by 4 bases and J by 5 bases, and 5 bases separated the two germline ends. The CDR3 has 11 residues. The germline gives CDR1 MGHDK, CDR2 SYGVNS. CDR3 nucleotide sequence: TGTGCCAGCAGTGCCTTGGAGACCCAGTACTTC. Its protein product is CASSALETQYF.

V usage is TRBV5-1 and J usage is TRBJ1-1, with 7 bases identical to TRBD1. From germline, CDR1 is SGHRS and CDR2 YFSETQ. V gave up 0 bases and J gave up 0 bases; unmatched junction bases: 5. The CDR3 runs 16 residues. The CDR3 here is CASSLVTGTMNTEAFF. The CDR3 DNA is TGCGCCAGCAGCTTGGTGACAGGGACCATGAACACTGAAGCTTTCTTT.

CDR3 protein: CASSPRGGTGETQYF. The CDR3 region has the DNA TGCGCCAGCAGCCCACGGGGCGGGACAGGAGAGACCCAGTACTTC. The chain recombines TRBV5-1 with TRBJ2-5, with 8 bases lining up with TRBD1. V was clipped by 4 bases and J by 4 bases; unmatched bases: 9. Germline-derived CDR1 and CDR2 are SGHRS and YFSETQ. CDR3 length: 15 residues.

The CDR3 nucleotides read TGTGCCAGCAGCTTGGGGCTAGCGGAGCAGTTCTTC. Amino acids: CASSLGLAEQFF. The chain carries TRBV5-4 and TRBJ2-1, with D tentatively TRBD2 (6 bases). Trimming stripped 0 bases from V and 10 bases from J, with 8 bases between. CDR3 length: 12 residues. Germline values: CDR1 SGHNT, CDR2 YYREEE (reference sequence).

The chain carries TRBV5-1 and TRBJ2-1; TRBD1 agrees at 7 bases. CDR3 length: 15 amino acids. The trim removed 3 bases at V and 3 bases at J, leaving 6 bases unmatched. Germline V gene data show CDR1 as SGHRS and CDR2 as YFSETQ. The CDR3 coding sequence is TGCGCCAGCAGCTGGGACAGAGAGTTCTACAATGAGCAGTTCTTC. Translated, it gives CASSWDREFYNEQFF.

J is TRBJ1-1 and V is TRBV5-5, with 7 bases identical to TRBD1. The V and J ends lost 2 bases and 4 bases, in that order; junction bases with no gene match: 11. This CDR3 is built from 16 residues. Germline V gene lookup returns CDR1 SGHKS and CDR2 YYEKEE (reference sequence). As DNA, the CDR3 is TGTGCCAGCAGCTTACGGCAAACGACAGGGCCCACTGAAGCTTTCTTT. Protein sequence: CASSLRQTTGPTEAFF.

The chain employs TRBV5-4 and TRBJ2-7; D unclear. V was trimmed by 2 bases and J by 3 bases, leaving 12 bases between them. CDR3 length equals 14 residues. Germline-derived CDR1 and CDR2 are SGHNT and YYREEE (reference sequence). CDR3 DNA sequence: TGTGCCAGCAGCTTAGGCAGTGCCGACTACGAGCAGTACTTC. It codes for CASSLGSADYEQYF.

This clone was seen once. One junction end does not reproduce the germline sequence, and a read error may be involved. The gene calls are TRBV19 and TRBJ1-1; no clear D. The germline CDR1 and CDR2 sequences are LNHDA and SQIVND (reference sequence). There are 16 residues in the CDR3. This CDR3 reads CAGSISLTAPNTEAFF. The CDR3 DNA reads TGTGCCGGTAGTATCTCTCTCACCGCCCCGAACACTGAAGCTTTCTTT.

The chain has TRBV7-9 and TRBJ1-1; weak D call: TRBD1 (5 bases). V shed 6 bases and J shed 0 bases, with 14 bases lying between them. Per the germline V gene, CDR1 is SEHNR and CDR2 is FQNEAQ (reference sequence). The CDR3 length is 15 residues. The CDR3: CASRRGRAVNTEAFF. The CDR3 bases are TGTGCCAGCAGACGGGGCCGCGCGGTGAACACTGAAGCTTTCTTT. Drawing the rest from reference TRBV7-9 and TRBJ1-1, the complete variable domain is DTGVSQNPRHKITKRGQNVTFRCDPISEHNRLYWYRQTLGQGPEFLTYFQNEAQLEKSRLLSDRFSAERPKGSFSTLEIQRTEQGDSAMYLCASRRGRAVNTEAFFGQGTRLTVV.

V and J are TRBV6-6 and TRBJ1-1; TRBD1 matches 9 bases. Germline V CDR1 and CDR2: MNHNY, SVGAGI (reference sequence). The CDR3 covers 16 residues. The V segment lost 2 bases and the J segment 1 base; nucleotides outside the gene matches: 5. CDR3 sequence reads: CASSYHQTGGNTEAFF. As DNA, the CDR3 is TGTGCCAGCAGTTACCACCAGACAGGGGGGAACACTGAAGCTTTCTTT.

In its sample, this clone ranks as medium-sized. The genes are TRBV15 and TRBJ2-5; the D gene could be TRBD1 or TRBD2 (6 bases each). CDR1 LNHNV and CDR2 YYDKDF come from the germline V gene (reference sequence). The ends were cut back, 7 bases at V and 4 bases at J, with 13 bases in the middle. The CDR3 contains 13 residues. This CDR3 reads CATMGGASETQYF. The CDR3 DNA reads TGTGCCACCATGGGGGGCGCCTCAGAGACCCAGTACTTC.

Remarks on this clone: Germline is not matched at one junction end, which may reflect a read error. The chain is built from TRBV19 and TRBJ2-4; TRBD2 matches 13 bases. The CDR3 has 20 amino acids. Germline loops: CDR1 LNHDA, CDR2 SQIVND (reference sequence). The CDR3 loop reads CASSVEPGRQPTSGRYIQYF. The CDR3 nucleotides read TGTGCCAGTAGTGTAGAACCGGGACGGCAACCGACTAGCGGGAGGTATATTCAGTACTTC.

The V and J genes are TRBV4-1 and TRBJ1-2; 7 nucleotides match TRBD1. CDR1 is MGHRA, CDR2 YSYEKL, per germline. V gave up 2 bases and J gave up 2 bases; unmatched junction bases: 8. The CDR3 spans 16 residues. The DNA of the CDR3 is TGCGCCAGCAGCCAACTCCTTGGACAGGTGAACTATGGCTACACCTTC. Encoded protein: CASSQLLGQVNYGYTF.

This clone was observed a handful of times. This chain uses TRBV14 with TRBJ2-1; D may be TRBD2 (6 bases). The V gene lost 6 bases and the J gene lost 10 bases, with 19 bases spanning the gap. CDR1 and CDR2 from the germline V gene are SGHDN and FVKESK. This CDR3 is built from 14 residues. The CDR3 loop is CASSRAGTLHEQFF. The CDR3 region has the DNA TGTGCCAGCAGTCGAGCCGGGACTCTACACGAGCAGTTCTTC.

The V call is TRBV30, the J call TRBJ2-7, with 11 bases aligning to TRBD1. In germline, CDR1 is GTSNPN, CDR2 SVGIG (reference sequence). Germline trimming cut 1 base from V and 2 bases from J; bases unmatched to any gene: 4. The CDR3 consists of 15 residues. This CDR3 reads CAWSEGTGGPYEQYF. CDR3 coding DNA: TGTGCCTGGAGTGAAGGGACAGGGGGACCCTACGAGCAGTACTTC.

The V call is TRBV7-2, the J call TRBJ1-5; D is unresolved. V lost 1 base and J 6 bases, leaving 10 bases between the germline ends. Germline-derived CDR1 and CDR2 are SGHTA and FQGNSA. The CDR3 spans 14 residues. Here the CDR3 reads CASSLDWAPQPQHF. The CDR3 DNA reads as TGTGCCAGCAGCTTAGACTGGGCCCCTCAGCCCCAGCATTTT.

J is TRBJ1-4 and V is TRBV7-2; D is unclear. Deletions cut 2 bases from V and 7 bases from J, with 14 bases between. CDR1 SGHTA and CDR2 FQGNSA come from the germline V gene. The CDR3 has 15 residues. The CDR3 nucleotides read TGTGCCAGCAGCTTAAATGCTGGGAGGGTTGAAAAACTGTTTTTT. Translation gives CASSLNAGRVEKLFF. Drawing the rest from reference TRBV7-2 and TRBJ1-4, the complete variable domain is GAGVSQSPSNKVTEKGKDVELRCDPISGHTALYWYRQSLGQGLEFLIYFQGNSAPDKSGLPSDRFSAERTGGSVSTLTIQRTQQEDSAVYLCASSLNAGRVEKLFFGSGTQLSVL.

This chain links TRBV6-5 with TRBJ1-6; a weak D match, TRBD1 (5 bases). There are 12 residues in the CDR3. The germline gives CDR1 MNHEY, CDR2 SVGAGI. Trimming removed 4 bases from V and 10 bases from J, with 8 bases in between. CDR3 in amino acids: CASSWGDSPLHF. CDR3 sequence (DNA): TGTGCCAGCAGTTGGGGGGACTCACCCCTCCACTTT.